These 29 T cell receptor beta chains were all obtained from the same sample, sequenced in a study of CD8+CD57+ T cells in acquired aplastic anemia. According to the study, genomic DNA was the template for TCR beta VDJ and CDR3 profiling. TCRdb reanalysed the reads using MiXCR and keeps one entry per CDR3 protein. This sample has roughly 180,000 distinct CDR3 sequences, with roughly half found just once. The sample taken for sequencing was sorted CD4+, CD8+, or CD8+CD57+ T cells (not recorded which) from PBMCs. The receptors originated from a human donor in good health.

This clonotype has just one count. The V gene is TRBV18, the J gene TRBJ2-3; 14 bases are a match to TRBD2. After removal of 3 bases from V and 1 base from J, the junction contained 6 bases not matched to a gene. The CDR3 has 18 amino acids. Germline assignment: CDR1 KGHSH and CDR2 LQKENI. CDR3 nucleotide sequence: TGTGCCAGCTCACCGGGACAGGGACTAGCGGGGGGCACAGATACGCAGTATTTT. It encodes CASSPGQGLAGGTDTQYF. Using reference TRBV18 and TRBJ2-3 for the parts outside the CDR3, the full variable domain is NAGVMQNPRHLVRRRGQEARLRCSPMKGHSHVYWYRQLPEEGLKFMVYLQKENIIDESGMPKERFSAEFPKEGPSILRIQQVVRGDSAAYFCASSPGQGLAGGTDTQYFGPGTRLTVL.

The chain couples TRBV25-1 to TRBJ2-7; 7 positions agree with TRBD1. Germline CDR1 reads MGHDK; CDR2 reads SYGVNS. V lost 5 bases and J lost 0; bases outside the gene matches: 7. This CDR3 contains 15 residues. CDR3 bases: TGTGCCAGCAGTCGGGACAGATTGAGCTCCTACGAGCAGTACTTC. Its translation is CASSRDRLSSYEQYF.

This clonotype was picked up many times. This chain links TRBV20-1 with TRBJ2-1; no reliable D call. Trimming stripped 3 bases from V and 9 bases from J, with 12 bases between. Germline V gene data show CDR1 as DFQATT and CDR2 as SNEGSKA (reference sequence). This CDR3 is built from 12 residues. In nucleotides, the CDR3 is TGCAGTGCTAGCAATATAGCTGGTGAGCAGTTCTTC. Protein product: CSASNIAGEQFF.

This clonotype was picked up many times. The genes are TRBV24-1 and TRBJ2-1; tentative D call: TRBD2 (6 bases). The germline CDR1 and CDR2 sequences are KGHDR and SFDVKD. The CDR3 is made up of 16 amino acids. The germline V and J ends were trimmed by 2 bases and 0 bases, with 10 bases remaining between them. CDR3 region: CATSDSGSGSYNEQFF. CDR3 DNA sequence: TGTGCCACCAGTGATTCCGGGAGCGGCTCCTACAATGAGCAGTTCTTC.

This clonotype rates as medium-sized (0.01 to 0.1%). The V call is TRBV29-1, the J call TRBJ2-7, with D unresolved. This CDR3 is 13 amino acids long. V was trimmed by 2 bases and J by 1 base, leaving 9 bases between them. Germline-derived CDR1 and CDR2 are SQVTM and ANQGSEA. The CDR3 coding sequence is TGCAGCGTTGAATCCGGGCAGTCCTACGAGCAGTACTTC. It translates to CSVESGQSYEQYF.

The chain combines TRBV15 with TRBJ2-1; 14 nucleotides align to TRBD2. V trimming: 5 bases; J trimming: 7 bases; junction bases outside the gene matches: 10. Germline V gene sequence: CDR1 LNHNV, CDR2 YYDKDF (reference sequence). CDR3 length: 17 residues. The CDR3 protein is CATSWGLAGERDNEQFF. DNA of the CDR3: TGTGCCACCAGCTGGGGACTAGCGGGAGAAAGGGATAATGAGCAGTTCTTC.

The CDR3 loop is CASSLRTGTVTEAFF. The CDR3, as DNA: TGTGCCAGCTCACTTAGGACCGGGACAGTCACTGAAGCTTTCTTT. This chain joins TRBV18 and TRBJ1-1, with 7 bases matching TRBD1. The CDR3 runs 15 residues. V gave up 4 bases and J gave up 4 bases; unmatched junction bases: 9. Germline loops: CDR1 KGHSH, CDR2 LQKENI.

This clonotype has just a few counts. V usage is TRBV20-1 and J usage is TRBJ2-7, with a possible D match to TRBD1 (6 bases). The length of the CDR3 is 12 residues. The ends were cut back, 2 bases at V and 6 bases at J, with 11 bases in the middle. Germline CDR1 DFQATT, CDR2 SNEGSKA (reference sequence). The CDR3: CSARLQGFEQYF. CDR3 bases: TGCAGTGCTAGACTGCAGGGGTTCGAGCAGTACTTC.

Remarks on this clonotype: Here the CDR3 omits its conserved ending phenylalanine or tryptophan, so a read error is the likely source. This rearrangement joins TRBV20-1 to TRBJ1-2; 9 bases align to TRBD1. CDR3 length: 13 amino acids. V gave up 7 bases and J gave up 6 bases; unmatched junction bases: 9. CDR1 and CDR2 from the germline V gene are DFQATT and SNEGSKA (reference sequence). The CDR3 DNA follows: TGCAGTGACCCAACACAGGGGGCGGATGGCTACACCCTC. As protein: CSDPTQGADGYTL.

This clonotype was counted at least ten times. V and J are TRBV5-5 and TRBJ2-5, with 11 nucleotides matching TRBD2. V shed 5 bases, J shed 4 bases, and the junction held 10 bases outside the gene matches. Germline CDR1 reads SGHKS; CDR2 reads YYEKEE (reference sequence). The CDR3 length is 16 residues. The CDR3 is CASSFGLAGRGETQYF. The CDR3 region has the DNA TGTGCCAGCAGTTTTGGACTAGCGGGCCGTGGAGAGACCCAGTACTTC.

The chain uses TRBV2 and TRBJ1-3, with D uncertain. CDR1 and CDR2 (germline): SNHLY, FYNNEI. Trimming shortened V by 6 bases and J by 3 bases, and 21 bases separated the two germline ends. This CDR3 has 17 residues. CDR3 loop: CASRPIIGVVGGNTIYF. The CDR3 coding sequence is TGTGCCAGCAGGCCTATCATAGGCGTGGTGGGTGGAAACACCATATATTTT.

This clonotype was seen more than once but under ten times. This sequence joins TRBV15 and TRBJ1-6, with D perhaps TRBD1 (5 bases). CDR3 length equals 15 residues. Germline CDR1 reads LNHNV; CDR2 reads YYDKDF (reference sequence). V lost 6 bases to trimming and J lost 9 bases, with 18 bases between them. The CDR3 nucleotides are TGTGCCACCAGTAAGACTGGGGCAGGGACTTCACCCCTCCACTTT. This encodes CATSKTGAGTSPLHF.

A remark on this clonotype: A much bigger clone sits one base away, suggesting this may be a read error. CDR3 loop: CASSLGGLVTDTQYF. The DNA of the CDR3 is TGTGCCAGCAGCTTAGGCGGACTAGTTACAGATACGCAGTATTTT. This chain connects TRBV11-2 to TRBJ2-3; TRBD2 agrees at 7 bases. The germline V gene has CDR1 SGHAT and CDR2 FQNNGV. V was pared by 1 base and J by 3 bases, with 4 bases of the junction left unmatched. The CDR3 runs to 15 residues.

About this clonotype itself: One end of the junction does not line up with germline, which may come from a read error. The J gene is TRBJ2-7, the V gene TRBV10-3; 7 bases map to TRBD1. The germline V gene has CDR1 ENHRY and CDR2 SYGVKD. CDR3 length equals 12 residues. The CDR3 DNA is TGTGCCATCAGTGAGTCGAACAGGGGAGAGGACTTC. The encoded protein is CAISESNRGEDF.

This sequence joins TRBV7-6 and TRBJ2-1; 8 bases align to TRBD2. CDR3 length: 12 amino acids. Germline V gene lookup returns CDR1 SGHVS and CDR2 FNYEAQ. CDR3 coding DNA: TGTGCTATACCGGGACTAGACAATGAGCAGTTCTTC. Translated: CAIPGLDNEQFF.

V and J are TRBV10-2 and TRBJ2-7; tentative D call: TRBD1 (6 bases). V lost 8 bases, J lost 4 bases, and 15 bases lay in between. The CDR3 contains 13 residues. The germline gives CDR1 WSHSY, CDR2 SAAADI. The CDR3 here is CASGEYQGYEQYF. The DNA for the CDR3 is TGCGCCAGCGGGGAATATCAGGGGTACGAGCAGTACTTC.

The gene calls are TRBV29-1 and TRBJ2-7; 11 bases align to TRBD2. CDR1 and CDR2 from the germline V gene are SQVTM and ANQGSEA. V gave up 6 bases and J gave up 5 bases; unmatched junction bases: 12. The CDR3 has 15 residues. Here the CDR3 reads CSVRQTLAGEHEQYF. DNA of the CDR3: TGCAGCGTCAGACAGACACTAGCGGGAGAACACGAGCAGTACTTC.

This clonotype was counted at least ten times. This chain connects TRBV12-3 or TRBV12-4 to TRBJ2-3; 9 nucleotides line up with TRBD1. This CDR3 has 15 amino acids. V shed 1 base, J shed 6 bases, and the junction held 5 bases outside the gene matches. The CDR3, as DNA: TGTGCCAGCAGTTTAGGGGACAGGGTAAGGGATACGCAGTATTTT. This encodes CASSLGDRVRDTQYF.

The chain links TRBV3-1 to TRBJ1-1; 7 positions agree with TRBD1. The germline CDR1 and CDR2 sequences are LGHDT and YNNKEL (reference sequence). The ends lost 3 bases at V and 7 bases at J; junction bases unmatched: 2. The CDR3 sequence is 12 residues long. The CDR3 spells CASSQGTVEAFF. In DNA form, the CDR3 reads TGTGCCAGCAGCCAGGGGACAGTTGAAGCTTTCTTT. The variable domain in full, with the rest retrieved from reference TRBV3-1 and TRBJ1-1, is DTAVSQTPKYLVTQMGNDKSIKCEQNLGHDTMYWYKQDSKKFLKIMFSYNNKELIINETVPNRFSPKSPDKAHLNLHINSLELGDSAVYFCASSQGTVEAFFGQGTRLTVV.

This clonotype was seen many times. The chain has TRBV28 and TRBJ2-7; tentative D call: TRBD1 (6 bases). This CDR3 has 12 residues. The V gene's germline CDR1 is MDHEN and CDR2 SYDVKM. Trimming stripped 6 bases from V and 8 bases from J, with 14 bases between. CDR3 protein: CASRPNREQQYF. CDR3 DNA sequence: TGTGCCAGCAGACCGAACAGGGAACAGCAGTACTTC.

V and J are TRBV20-1 and TRBJ2-7, with D possibly being TRBD1 or TRBD2 (5 bases each). V was shortened by 4 bases and J by 3 bases, with 16 bases between the two germline ends. This CDR3 region has 14 residues. The germline V gene has CDR1 DFQATT and CDR2 SNEGSKA (reference sequence). CDR3 DNA sequence: TGCAGTGCTAACCCTGGGTATGGGGGCTACGAGCAGTACTTC. This gives the protein CSANPGYGGYEQYF.

This rearrangement joins TRBV2 to TRBJ2-7, with 7 bases aligning to TRBD1. CDR3 length: 15 amino acids. The V and J ends lost 6 bases and 2 bases, in that order; junction bases with no gene match: 10. The germline gives CDR1 SNHLY, CDR2 FYNNEI. CDR3 nucleotide sequence: TGTGCCAGCAGGAGCCGGACAGGTATCACCTACGAGCAGTACTTC. This codes for CASRSRTGITYEQYF.

This sequence joins TRBV9 and TRBJ2-7; D not resolved. This CDR3 has 13 residues. Looked up from germline, CDR1 is SGDLS and CDR2 is YYNGEE. The V end was cut by 3 bases, the J end by 3 bases, with 10 bases between. For the CDR3, the DNA is TGTGCCAGCAGCGGACAAGGCGGCTACGAGCAGTACTTC. As protein: CASSGQGGYEQYF.

The chain is built from TRBV2 and TRBJ2-7; 9 bases agree with TRBD1. V shed 5 bases, J shed 3 bases, and the junction held 8 bases outside the gene matches. CDR1 is SNHLY and CDR2 is FYNNEI in the germline V gene. This CDR3 is built from 15 residues. The CDR3 DNA follows: TGTGCCAGCAGTACCAGCGGGACAGGGAGCTACGAGCAGTACTTC. Translated: CASSTSGTGSYEQYF.

A word on this clonotype: Just one base apart from a much larger clone, this may be a read error. The CDR3 nucleotides read TGTGCCAGCACCCCCCTGGGAGCGGGAGGCGGGCAGTACTTC. Amino acid sequence: CASTPLGAGGGQYF. This rearrangement joins TRBV7-3 to TRBJ2-7, with 9 bases that match TRBD2. The CDR3 runs to 14 residues. J lost 9 bases, V lost 7 bases, and 13 bases had no gene match. Per the germline V gene, CDR1 is SGHTA and CDR2 is FQGTGA.

The rearrangement links TRBV28 to TRBJ2-1; 8 nucleotides agree with TRBD1. The CDR3 covers 13 residues. Germline lookup yields CDR1 MDHEN and CDR2 SYDVKM. V lost 6 bases and J lost 9; bases outside the gene matches: 7. The CDR3 nucleotides are TGTGCCAGCAGGGACAGGGCTATTAGTGAGCAGTTCTTC. Amino acids: CASRDRAISEQFF.

V and J are TRBV2 and TRBJ2-7; 7 nucleotides agree with TRBD1. CDR3 length: 14 amino acids. V lost 8 bases to trimming and J lost 0 bases; unmatched junction nucleotides: 7. CDR1 SNHLY and CDR2 FYNNEI come from the germline V gene. The CDR3 sequence: CASQRQGSSYEQYF. DNA for the CDR3: TGTGCCAGCCAGCGACAGGGAAGCTCCTACGAGCAGTACTTC.

V and J are TRBV5-4 and TRBJ2-3; D unclear. Deletions cut 0 bases from V and 6 bases from J, with 17 bases between. The CDR3 runs 16 residues. Germline V lookup: CDR1 SGHNT, CDR2 YYREEE (reference sequence). The CDR3 is CASSLGRGVTVDTQYF. In DNA form, the CDR3 reads TGTGCCAGCAGCTTGGGGCGAGGAGTTACAGTTGATACGCAGTATTTT.

CDR3 sequence reads: CASSLETLAFEQFF. Written as DNA, the CDR3 is TGTGCCAGCAGCTTAGAAACCTTGGCTTTTGAGCAGTTCTTC. The rearrangement joins TRBV11-2 to TRBJ2-1; no firm D call. This CDR3 has 14 amino acids. Trimming left V 0 bases short and J 9 bases short, with 12 bases between. Germline V lookup: CDR1 SGHAT, CDR2 FQNNGV.